This T cell receptor beta chain was recovered during a study of T cells in Graves' hyperthyroidism and ophthalmopathy. General study findings and limits: Blood samples included most of the expanded thyroid clonotypes exceeding 0.001. Using 13 V-J features, a model discriminated ophthalmopathy from stable hyperthyroidism.

The CDR3 is made up of 13 amino acids. The germline V and J ends were trimmed by 5 bases and 3 bases, with 11 bases remaining between them. Germline lookup yields CDR1 SEHNR and CDR2 FQNEAQ (reference sequence). Newly diagnosed hyperthyroidism, duration under 2 months, in patients aged 18 to 65. TCR beta CDR3 regions were amplified from RNA transcripts. Using the HTBI primer set, a first-round RT-PCR was run on the TCR CDR3. TCRdb re-called the multiplex PCR reads through MiXCR, storing one row per CDR3 protein. The top ten clones hold over 15% of a sample with 600,000 to 850,000 distinct CDR3 sequences, 15% to 20% of them seen once. Many counts were recorded for this clonotype. Its matching antigen is unknown.

This TCR was sampled from a woman aged 45-60 years with Graves' hyperthyroidism that later progressed to Graves' ophthalmopathy. The sequenced material came from blood. This chain joins TRBV7-9 and TRBJ2-7; D perhaps matches TRBD1 (6 bases). CDR3 nucleotides: TGTGCCAGCAGCCCGAAGGACAGCTACGAGCAGTACTTC. Encoded protein: CASSPKDSYEQYF. Full variable domain (rest looked up from reference TRBV7-9 and TRBJ2-7): DTGVSQNPRHKITKRGQNVTFRCDPISEHNRLYWYRQTLGQGPEFLTYFQNEAQLEKSRLLSDRFSAERPKGSFSTLEIQRTEQGDSAMYLCASSPKDSYEQYFGPGTRLTVT.